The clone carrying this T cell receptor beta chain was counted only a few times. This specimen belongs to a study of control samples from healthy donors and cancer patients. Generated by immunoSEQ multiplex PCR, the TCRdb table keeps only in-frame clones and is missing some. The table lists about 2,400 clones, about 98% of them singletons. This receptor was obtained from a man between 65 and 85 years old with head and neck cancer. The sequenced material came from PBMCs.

This CDR3 is CASSQEGRGTDTQYF. The CDR3 DNA reads TGTGCCAGCAGTCAGGAGGGAAGAGGAACAGATACGCAGTATTTT. The V and J genes are TRBV6-4 and TRBJ2-3; D possibly corresponds to TRBD2 (6 bases). From germline, CDR1 is MRHNA and CDR2 SNTAGT. This CDR3 has 15 residues. Trimming shortened V by 5 bases and J by 3 bases, and 15 bases separated the two germline ends.